This passage covers 17 T cell receptor beta chains from one sample sequenced in a study of sequential checkpoint blockade in melanoma. Assay used: immunoSEQ multiplex PCR; TCRdb lists only in-frame clones, some missing. The sample gives approximately 5,200 clones, about 80% of which show up once; roughly 24% is in the top ten. Treatment in this sample: randomized to nivolumab then ipilimumab (arm A) or the reverse (arm B). Sequenced material: CD8+ T cells sorted from blood (inferred from file names), taken from a patient given nivolumab and ipilimumab in sequence. The receptor set was obtained from a human donor with melanoma.

This clone was seen a few times. The rearrangement joins TRBV4-2 to TRBJ2-3; 15 bases line up with TRBD2. This CDR3 region has 21 residues. Germline values: CDR1 LGHNA, CDR2 YNFKEQ. V lost 0 bases and J lost 2; bases outside the gene matches: 12. CDR3 protein: CASSQDPWLGLAGGHTDTQYF. DNA of the CDR3: TGTGCCAGCAGCCAAGATCCGTGGTTGGGACTAGCGGGGGGTCACACAGATACGCAGTATTTT.

This clone was observed a handful of times. This rearrangement joins TRBV6-5 to TRBJ1-4; 7 positions match TRBD1. V dropped 2 bases and J dropped 4; count of bases not matched to a gene: 4. The CDR3 has 15 amino acids. Germline CDR1 reads MNHEY; CDR2 reads SVGAGI. The CDR3 region is CASSYRQGGNEKLFF. The CDR3, as DNA: TGTGCCAGCAGTTACAGACAGGGAGGTAATGAAAAACTGTTTTTT.

J is TRBJ1-5 and V is TRBV9; D is perhaps TRBD1 (6 bases). V lost 4 bases, J lost 2 bases, and 10 bases lay in between. CDR3 length equals 14 residues. Germline lookup yields CDR1 SGDLS and CDR2 YYNGEE. The CDR3 here is CASSPSGGNQPQHF. CDR3 sequence (DNA): TGTGCCAGCAGCCCCTCAGGGGGCAATCAGCCCCAGCATTTT. Filled out from reference TRBV9 and TRBJ1-5, the complete variable domain reads DSGVTQTPKHLITATGQRVTLRCSPRSGDLSVYWYQQSLDQGLQFLIQYYNGEERAKGNILERFSAQQFPDLHSELNLSSLELGDSALYFCASSPSGGNQPQHFGDGTRLSIL.

This clone was found a few times. This chain connects TRBV19 to TRBJ2-7, with 9 bases that match TRBD1. Trimming took 5 bases from V and 4 from J; bases not matched to a gene: 6. In germline, CDR1 is LNHDA, CDR2 SQIVND (reference sequence). This CDR3 comprises 14 residues. The CDR3 spells CASSFGQGSYEQYF. The CDR3 DNA reads TGTGCCAGTAGTTTCGGACAGGGGTCATACGAGCAGTACTTC.

The J gene is TRBJ1-1, the V gene TRBV5-1, with a tentative D call TRBD1 (5 bases). This CDR3 has 16 residues. Germline values: CDR1 SGHRS, CDR2 YFSETQ. V lost 0 bases and J lost 4, with 16 bases in between. CDR3 region: CASSLGGEVPSTEAFF. The CDR3 DNA reads TGCGCCAGCAGCTTGGGGGGGGAAGTCCCGAGCACTGAAGCTTTCTTT.

The chain has TRBV7-8 and TRBJ2-6; possibly TRBD2 for D (5 bases). The CDR3 contains 16 residues. The V and J ends lost 1 base and 0 bases respectively, with 7 bases between them. CDR1 SGHVS and CDR2 FQNEAQ come from the germline V gene. CDR3 DNA: TGTGCCAGCAGCTTAGTCGGGGTCTCTGGGGCCAACGTCCTGACTTTC. Translated, it gives CASSLVGVSGANVLTF.

This CDR3 reads CASIAPSGDSYNEQFF. The DNA of the CDR3 is TGTGCCAGCATCGCCCCTAGCGGGGACTCCTACAATGAGCAGTTCTTC. The gene calls are TRBV7-9 and TRBJ2-1, with 9 bases fitting TRBD2. The CDR3 is made up of 16 amino acids. Losses at the gene ends were 7 bases for V and 0 bases for J; bases not matched to a gene: 7. The germline V gene encodes CDR1 SEHNR and CDR2 FQNEAQ (reference sequence).

The chain uses TRBV27 and TRBJ1-3, with 7 nucleotides matching TRBD1. The CDR3 length is 16 residues. After removal of 0 bases from V and 4 bases from J, the junction contained 6 bases not matched to a gene. Germline V gives CDR1 MNHEY, CDR2 SMNVEV (reference sequence). The CDR3 sequence is CASSLSSTGVGNTIYF. As DNA, the CDR3 is TGTGCCAGCAGTTTATCCTCTACAGGGGTCGGAAACACCATATATTTT.

This chain connects TRBV27 to TRBJ1-1; D is ambiguous. CDR1 MNHEY and CDR2 SMNVEV come from the germline V gene (reference sequence). The CDR3 runs 13 residues. The V end lost 4 bases, the J end lost 5 bases, and 11 bases lay between the germline ends. The CDR3 loop reads CASSWSGWTEAFF. CDR3 bases: TGTGCCAGCAGTTGGTCGGGATGGACTGAAGCTTTCTTT.

The V call is TRBV10-3, the J call TRBJ1-3; D is unresolved. Trimming removed 11 bases from V and 4 bases from J, with 21 bases in between. The CDR3 loop spans 15 amino acids. Germline loops: CDR1 ENHRY, CDR2 SYGVKD. The CDR3 DNA reads as TGTGCCTTCGGAACAGTGACCAGTTTGGGAAACACCATATATTTT. Protein: CAFGTVTSLGNTIYF.

In its sample, this clone was seen a few times. The chain combines TRBV29-1 with TRBJ1-4, with TRBD1 as a possible D gene (5 bases). Germline V gives CDR1 SQVTM, CDR2 ANQGSEA. With 3 bases removed from V and 11 bases from J, the gap between germline ends came to 16 bases. CDR3 size: 13 residues. This chain's CDR3 is CSVELGGSRKLFF. The CDR3, as DNA: TGCAGCGTTGAGTTGGGGGGGTCGAGGAAACTGTTTTTT.

The chain recombines TRBV7-9 with TRBJ2-2, with a possible D match to TRBD1 (6 bases). The CDR3 runs to 14 residues. The germline gives CDR1 SEHNR, CDR2 FQNEAQ (reference sequence). The ends were cut back, 4 bases at V and 4 bases at J, with 10 bases in the middle. CDR3 sequence: CASSSTGFTGELFF. The DNA of the CDR3 is TGTGCCAGCAGCTCTACAGGGTTCACCGGGGAGCTGTTTTTT. The full variable domain, in which reference TRBV7-9 and TRBJ2-2 provide the parts outside the CDR3, is DTGVSQNPRHKITKRGQNVTFRCDPISEHNRLYWYRQTLGQGPEFLTYFQNEAQLEKSRLLSDRFSAERPKGSFSTLEIQRTEQGDSAMYLCASSSTGFTGELFFGEGSRLTVL.

This clone was recorded a few times. The genes are TRBV7-8 and TRBJ2-7, with D perhaps matching TRBD1 (6 bases). The germline gives CDR1 SGHVS, CDR2 FQNEAQ. V was shortened by 5 bases and J by 5 bases, with 16 bases between the two germline ends. The CDR3 length is 14 residues. Here the CDR3 reads CASSPHPQGHEQYF. CDR3 coding DNA: TGTGCCAGCAGCCCCCACCCACAGGGCCACGAGCAGTACTTC.

The gene calls are TRBV2 and TRBJ2-5, with TRBD2 identical over 10 bases. This CDR3 comprises 15 residues. Trimming cost V 6 bases and J 5 bases; bases outside gene matches: 9. Germline CDR1 is SNHLY and CDR2 is FYNNEI. The chain's CDR3 is CASRATLAGAETQYF. CDR3 DNA: TGTGCCAGCAGAGCAACCCTAGCGGGGGCTGAGACCCAGTACTTC.

The rearrangement uses TRBV27 and TRBJ2-3, with TRBD2 identical over 11 bases. CDR1 MNHEY and CDR2 SMNVEV come from the germline V gene (reference sequence). CDR3 size: 15 residues. With V trimmed by 8 bases and J by 6 bases, 10 bases remained unmatched. The CDR3 DNA follows: TGTGCCAGCCGAGGGCTAGCGGGGGGTGTGGATACGCAGTATTTT. Residues: CASRGLAGGVDTQYF.

As to this clone: This specimen includes other DNA sequences encoding the same CDR3. The V gene is TRBV5-1, the J gene TRBJ2-7; the D gene is possibly TRBD1 (7 bases). In germline, CDR1 is SGHRS, CDR2 YFSETQ. The CDR3 sequence is 16 residues long. Between the trimmed V and J ends, which lost 1 base and 5 bases, there was a span of 19 bases. As DNA, the CDR3 is TGCGCCAGCAGCTTGCGGCGGGACAGAGAGTCCCACGAGCAGTACTTC. The encoded protein is CASSLRRDRESHEQYF.

This clone came up a few times. The rearrangement joins TRBV6-5 to TRBJ1-2, with 8 bases matching TRBD1. The ends lost 2 bases at V and 7 bases at J; junction bases unmatched: 6. Looked up from germline, CDR1 is MNHEY and CDR2 is SVGAGI. This CDR3 is 14 amino acids long. CDR3 coding DNA: TGTGCCAGCAGTTACGCGACAGGGGTTGGTGGCTACACCTTC. Amino acids: CASSYATGVGGYTF.